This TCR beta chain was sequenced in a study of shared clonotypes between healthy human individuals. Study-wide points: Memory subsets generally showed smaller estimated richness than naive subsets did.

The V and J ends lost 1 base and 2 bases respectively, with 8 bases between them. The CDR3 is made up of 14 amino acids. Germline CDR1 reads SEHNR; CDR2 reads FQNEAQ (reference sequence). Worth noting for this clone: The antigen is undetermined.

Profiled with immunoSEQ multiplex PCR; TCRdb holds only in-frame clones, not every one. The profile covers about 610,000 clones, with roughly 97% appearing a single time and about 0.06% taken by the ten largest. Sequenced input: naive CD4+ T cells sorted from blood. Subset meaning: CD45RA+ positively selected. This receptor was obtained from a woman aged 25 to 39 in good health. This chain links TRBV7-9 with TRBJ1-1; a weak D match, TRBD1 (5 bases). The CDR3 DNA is TGTGCCAGCAGCTTAGGGGGGGTAAACACTGAAGCTTTCTTT. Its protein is CASSLGGVNTEAFF.